These T cell receptor beta chains were read from a single sample in a study of blood T cell repertoires in COVID-19. Assay: immunoSEQ multiplex PCR; the TCRdb copy retains only in-frame clones and omits some. The top ten hold 3.5% to 5% of the sample, which has tens of thousands of clones, roughly four fifths seen once. The source material was peripheral blood. These receptors originate from a woman between 55 and 75 years old with acute or convalescent COVID-19. The CDR3 runs from the conserved cysteine through the conserved F or W. The D gene is left open where the match is weak. Clone sizes are given selectively: once, few, many, or a class where the clone is expanded.

V gene	clone size	J gene	D gene	CDR3 protein	CDR3 DNA
TRBV11-2	.	TRBJ1-1	TRBD1	CASSAGQGMGTEAFF	TGTGCCAGCAGCGCGGGACAGGGGATGGGCACTGAAGCTTTCTTT
TRBV2	.	TRBJ1-5	TRBD1	CASEGQPVGNQPQHF	TGTGCCAGCGAGGGACAGCCGGTGGGCAATCAGCCCCAGCATTTT
TRBV13	.	TRBJ2-3	.	CASSRGSTDTQYF	TGTGCCAGCAGCCGGGGTAGCACAGATACGCAGTATTTT
TRBV6-2/TRBV6-3	.	TRBJ1-6	TRBD1	CASSYHGQGAGNSPLHF	TGTGCCAGCAGTTACCATGGACAGGGGGCAGGTAATTCACCCCTCCACTTT
TRBV3-1/TRBV3-2	.	TRBJ2-1	.	CASSQDLRSSYNEQFF	TGTGCCAGCAGCCAAGATCTAAGGAGCTCCTACAATGAGCAGTTCTTC
TRBV28	.	TRBJ1-6	.	CASSLTNSPLHF	TGTGCCAGCAGTTTGACAAATTCACCCCTCCACTTT
TRBV9	.	TRBJ2-5	TRBD2	CASSEGLAGVQETQYF	TGTGCCAGCAGCGAGGGTCTGGCGGGAGTCCAGGAGACCCAGTACTTC
TRBV6-1	once	TRBJ2-1	TRBD2	CASSGEGLAGVGEQFF	TGTGCCAGCAGTGGGGAGGGACTAGCGGGAGTTGGTGAGCAGTTCTTC
TRBV4-1	.	TRBJ1-5	.	CASSPRIGAGNQPQHF	TGCGCCAGCAGCCCCCGGATAGGGGCTGGTAATCAGCCCCAGCATTTT
TRBV6-1	.	TRBJ1-5	TRBD1	CASSEAWIQGSNQPQHF	TGTGCCAGCAGTGAAGCGTGGATACAGGGGAGCAATCAGCCCCAGCATTTT
TRBV7-2	.	TRBJ2-3	.	CASSPTPSRADTQYF	TGTGCCAGCAGCCCCACCCCGTCGAGGGCAGATACGCAGTATTTT
TRBV28	.	TRBJ2-1	.	CASSSQGGGTYEQFF	TGTGCCAGCAGTTCCCAAGGGGGGGGGACATACGAGCAGTTCTTC
TRBV11-1	.	TRBJ1-6	.	CASSLTGPSDSPLHF	TGTGCCAGCAGCTTAACTGGGCCATCTGATTCACCCCTCCACTTT
TRBV28	.	TRBJ1-1	.	CASTSAGSNTEAFF	TGTGCCAGCACCTCTGCGGGCAGCAACACTGAAGCTTTCTTT
TRBV5-1	.	TRBJ2-1	TRBD2	CASSSRESDEQFF	TGCGCCAGCAGTTCGCGGGAGTCTGATGAGCAGTTCTTC
TRBV7-2	.	TRBJ1-1	.	CASSLGSGGSTEAFF	TGTGCCAGCAGCTTAGGTTCCGGGGGGAGCACTGAAGCTTTCTTT
TRBV19	.	TRBJ1-1	.	CASSISGGLSTEAFF	TGTGCCAGTAGTATTAGCGGGGGGCTGAGCACTGAAGCTTTCTTT
TRBV6-5	.	TRBJ2-7	.	CASSLGEYEQYF	TGTGCCAGCAGTCTCGGGGAGTACGAGCAGTACTTC
TRBV27	.	TRBJ2-2	.	CASSLLVNTGELFF	TGTGCCAGCAGTTTACTAGTGAACACCGGGGAGCTGTTTTTT
TRBV5-1	few	TRBJ2-2	.	CASRRAAENTGELFF	TGCGCCAGCAGGCGAGCGGCGGAGAACACCGGGGAGCTGTTTTTT
TRBV19	.	TRBJ1-5	TRBD1	CASSRRDRDNQPQHF	TGTGCCAGTAGTCGCCGGGACAGGGATAATCAGCCCCAGCATTTT
TRBV2	.	TRBJ1-2	.	CASTRRETVNYGYTF	TGTGCCAGCACCCGGAGAGAGACGGTCAACTATGGCTACACCTTC
TRBV5-5	.	TRBJ2-7	.	CASRAERLGAGEQYF	TGTGCCAGCAGAGCCGAAAGATTGGGGGCCGGCGAGCAGTACTTC
TRBV5-1	.	TRBJ1-1	.	CASSPLSGLRNTEAFF	TGCGCCAGCAGTCCCCTATCAGGGCTGAGGAACACTGAAGCTTTCTTT
TRBV28	.	TRBJ1-1	.	CASSKSRTANTEAFF	TGTGCCAGCAGCAAATCGCGGACAGCGAACACTGAAGCTTTCTTT
TRBV7-3	.	TRBJ2-2	TRBD1	CASSLTYRGRDTGELFF	TGTGCCAGCAGCTTAACCTACAGGGGGCGCGACACCGGGGAGCTGTTTTTT
TRBV27	few	TRBJ1-1	TRBD1	CASRRTRTGNTEAFF	TGTGCCAGCAGAAGAACGCGGACAGGGAACACTGAAGCTTTCTTT
TRBV19	.	TRBJ1-1	TRBD1	CASSLQGTNTEAFF	TGTGCCAGTAGTTTACAGGGGACTAACACTGAAGCTTTCTTT
TRBV6-6	once	TRBJ2-5	.	CASGIAQETQYF	TGTGCCAGCGGAATAGCGCAAGAGACCCAGTACTTC
TRBV7-9	.	TRBJ2-2	TRBD1	CASSLGQGPTGELFF	TGTGCCAGCAGCTTAGGACAGGGGCCCACCGGGGAGCTGTTTTTT
TRBV9	few	TRBJ1-3	TRBD1	CASGTGASGNTIYF	TGTGCCAGCGGAACAGGGGCTTCTGGAAACACCATATATTTT
TRBV5-1	.	TRBJ1-1	.	CASSRGTSTTNTEAFF	TGCGCCAGCAGCCGAGGCACAAGTACTACGAACACTGAAGCTTTCTTT
TRBV11-2	.	TRBJ2-7	TRBD1	CASSLAGTGLNEQYF	TGTGCCAGCAGCTTGGCCGGGACAGGGTTGAACGAGCAGTACTTC
TRBV6-5	.	TRBJ1-2	.	CASSSPDRLYGYTF	TGTGCCAGCAGTTCTCCAGACAGGCTCTATGGCTACACCTTC
TRBV18	few	TRBJ2-3	TRBD2	CASSPLGVASGRASPDTQYF	TGTGCCAGCTCACCATTGGGAGTGGCTAGCGGGAGGGCCTCTCCAGATACGCAGTATTTT
TRBV6-6	.	TRBJ1-5	TRBD1	CASSYETGGNQPQHF	TGTGCCAGCAGTTACGAGACAGGGGGCAATCAGCCCCAGCATTTT
TRBV28	.	TRBJ1-2	.	CASASGGQAGGYTF	TGTGCCAGCGCCTCCGGGGGGCAGGCTGGTGGCTACACCTTC
TRBV21-1	.	TRBJ1-4	.	CASSKVGDRRGNEKLFF	TGTGCCAGCAGCAAAGTAGGGGACAGGAGGGGTAATGAAAAACTGTTTTTT
TRBV28	.	TRBJ1-1	TRBD1	CASSAPGGKNTEAFF	TGTGCCAGCAGTGCGCCAGGGGGAAAGAACACTGAAGCTTTCTTT
TRBV7-3	.	TRBJ2-7	TRBD1	CASSLLGIGQGPYEQYF	TGTGCCAGCAGCTTATTAGGAATAGGACAGGGGCCCTACGAGCAGTACTTC
TRBV30	.	TRBJ2-1	TRBD1	CAWSVFGVGTDNEQFF	TGTGCCTGGAGTGTATTCGGGGTAGGGACAGACAATGAGCAGTTCTTC
TRBV5-1	.	TRBJ2-7	TRBD2	CASSLLAGMGYEQYF	TGCGCCAGCAGCTTACTAGCGGGTATGGGCTACGAGCAGTACTTC
TRBV5-4	once	TRBJ1-3	TRBD1	CASSLEGRGSPGNTIYF	TGTGCCAGCAGCTTGGAGGGCAGGGGGAGTCCTGGAAACACCATATATTTT
TRBV30	.	TRBJ1-4	.	CAWSTVSGTRGEKLFF	TGTGCCTGGAGTACTGTTTCCGGGACACGGGGTGAAAAACTGTTTTTT
TRBV18	.	TRBJ1-1	.	CASSPRQAEKAFF	TGTGCCAGCTCACCCCGACAGGCTGAGAAAGCTTTCTTT
TRBV9	once	TRBJ2-7	TRBD1	CASSAGQGANYEQYF	TGTGCCAGCAGCGCCGGACAGGGGGCGAACTACGAGCAGTACTTC
TRBV29-1	.	TRBJ2-3	TRBD2	CSVSVGGGTDTQYF	TGCAGCGTCTCCGTCGGGGGGGGGACAGATACGCAGTATTTT
TRBV4-1	.	TRBJ1-6	.	CASSQGHRNSPLHF	TGCGCCAGCAGCCAAGGACACCGTAATTCACCCCTCCACTTT
TRBV4-1	.	TRBJ2-1	.	CASSRDRASGGNNEQFF	TGCGCCAGCAGCCGGGACAGGGCTAGCGGGGGAAACAATGAGCAGTTCTTC
TRBV5-1	.	TRBJ1-6	.	CASSSQGSPLHF	TGCGCCAGCAGCTCACAGGGTTCACCCCTCCACTTT
TRBV7-8	few	TRBJ1-2	.	CASSLDWGDRYGYTF	TGTGCCAGCAGCTTAGATTGGGGGGATCGATATGGCTACACCTTC
TRBV10-1	.	TRBJ1-2	.	CASSGTVYGVYTF	TGCGCCAGCAGTGGTACAGTTTACGGGGTCTACACCTTC